The next 10 T cell receptor beta chains were all read from a single sample in a study of blood T cell repertoires in COVID-19. TCRdb's table, derived via immunoSEQ multiplex PCR, lists solely in-frame clones and lacks some. The sample consists of 180,000 or so clones, around 81% of them appearing once. Input material: peripheral blood. These receptors originate from a woman between 35 and 50 years old with COVID-19, enrolled during active disease.

As concerns this clone: This same CDR3 is encoded by further DNA sequences in the sample. This chain connects TRBV30 to TRBJ2-3; no definite D call. Trimming removed 0 bases from V and 1 base from J, with 8 bases in between. The CDR3 extends over 14 amino acids. Germline V CDR1 and CDR2: GTSNPN, SVGIG (reference sequence). The CDR3 sequence is CAWSVGGGTDTQYF. The DNA of the CDR3 is TGTGCCTGGAGTGTTGGCGGCGGCACAGATACGCAGTATTTT.

The chain couples TRBV21-1 to TRBJ2-4; the D segment call TRBD1 is taken from the table without a DNA check. TRBV21-1 is flagged as a pseudogene. The CDR3 loop spans 17 amino acids. Here the CDR3 reads CASSSRTGPHPTNIQYF. The CDR3, as DNA: TGTGCCAGCAGCAGCCGGACAGGGCCCCATCCGACCAACATTCAGTACTTC.

The chain uses TRBV5-6 and TRBJ1-4; D is ambiguous. With 3 bases removed from V and 6 bases from J, the gap between germline ends came to 15 bases. CDR1 and CDR2 (germline): SGHDT, YYEEEE. This CDR3 is built from 15 residues. The CDR3 region is CASSSIVGVDEKLFF. The CDR3 bases are TGTGCCAGCAGCTCGATTGTCGGAGTGGATGAAAAACTGTTTTTT.

The chain carries TRBV10-3 and TRBJ1-2; 7 nucleotides align to TRBD1. The CDR3 contains 16 residues. V was pared by 2 bases and J by 5 bases, with 11 bases of the junction left unmatched. CDR1 is ENHRY, CDR2 SYGVKD, per germline. CDR3 nucleotides: TGTGCCATCAGTGAGAGGGAACACAGGGGTGGATATGGCTACACCTTC. Translated, it gives CAISEREHRGGYGYTF.

This clone is a singleton in its sample. The rearrangement joins TRBV13 to TRBJ1-2; 7 bases agree with TRBD1. The CDR3 spans 15 residues. Germline assignment: CDR1 PRHDT and CDR2 FYEKMQ (reference sequence). The trim removed 7 bases at V and 8 bases at J, leaving 16 bases unmatched. The CDR3 nucleotides are TGTGCCAGCACCCTAACCGACAGGGTCAGGAAGGGCTACACCTTC. Translated, it gives CASTLTDRVRKGYTF. The entire variable domain, with the rest obtained from reference TRBV13 and TRBJ1-2, is as follows: AAGVIQSPRHLIKEKRETATLKCYPIPRHDTVYWYQQGPGQDPQFLISFYEKMQSDKGSIPDRFSAQQFSDYHSELNMSSLELGDSALYFCASTLTDRVRKGYTFGSGTRLTVV.

This chain joins TRBV27 and TRBJ1-2; TRBD1 is a possible D gene (6 bases). Germline V gives CDR1 MNHEY, CDR2 SMNVEV (reference sequence). Trimming removed 3 bases from V and 7 bases from J, with 15 bases in between. The CDR3 has 14 amino acids. In nucleotides, the CDR3 is TGTGCCAGCAGTTTCGGGGGGGCAGCTCGTGGCTACACCTTC. Its translation is CASSFGGAARGYTF.

As DNA, the CDR3 is TGTGCCAGCAGCCTCAGGGGCTGGGGAGGCTACACCTTC. It translates to CASSLRGWGGYTF. V and J are TRBV2 and TRBJ1-2, with a tentative D call TRBD1 (6 bases). The CDR3 is made up of 13 amino acids. CDR1 and CDR2 from the germline V gene are SNHLY and FYNNEI. Trimming pared 6 bases from V and 8 bases from J, leaving 16 bases between.

The gene calls are TRBV29-1 and TRBJ2-1; TRBD1 might be the D (6 bases). This CDR3 comprises 15 residues. Trimming stripped 2 bases from V and 0 bases from J, with 11 bases between. Germline-derived CDR1 and CDR2 are SQVTM and ANQGSEA. The CDR3 region has the DNA TGCAGCGTTGAACCGCGGACAGACTCCTACAATGAGCAGTTCTTC. Translation: CSVEPRTDSYNEQFF.

The chain combines TRBV7-8 with TRBJ2-3; D is unclear. Trimming left V 5 bases short and J 3 bases short, with 6 bases between. This CDR3 comprises 12 residues. Germline V lookup: CDR1 SGHVS, CDR2 FQNEAQ. The CDR3 is CASSATTDTQYF. DNA of the CDR3: TGTGCCAGCAGCGCTACGACAGATACGCAGTATTTT.

This clone was counted only a few times. The chain recombines TRBV6-5 with TRBJ1-2, with 9 positions matching TRBD1. This CDR3 region has 13 residues. The V and J ends lost 6 bases and 4 bases, in that order; junction bases with no gene match: 3. Germline CDR1 and CDR2: MNHEY and SVGAGI. CDR3 nucleotides: TGTGCCAGCAGGCAGGGACAGGGCTATGGCTACACCTTC. This translates into CASRQGQGYGYTF.